This T cell receptor (beta chain) was retrieved from a study of OX40 agonist ivuxolimab in advanced cancers. General observations from the study: Partial responders treated at 0.1-3.0 mg/kg exhibited clonal expansion among the lowest measured.

Clones were read by immunoSEQ multiplex PCR, and TCRdb kept only the in-frame ones, dropping some. The sample has tens of thousands of clones, 92% seen once. The sample holds a few counts of this clone. The antigen is undetermined. This CDR3 is built from 15 residues. Germline-derived CDR1 and CDR2 are SGHRS and YFSETQ. Between the trimmed V and J ends, which lost 0 bases and 0 bases, there was a span of 8 bases. The sequence came from an adult with an advanced solid tumor such as melanoma, head and neck, liver or kidney cancer. The sequenced sample was CD4+ or CD8+ T cells sorted from blood, obtained in a trial of the OX40 agonist ivuxolimab. This chain uses TRBV5-1 with TRBJ2-3, with D perhaps TRBD1 or TRBD2 (5 bases each). CDR3 DNA: TGCGCCAGCAGCTTGGGGGGGAAGAGCACAGATACGCAGTATTTT. This codes for CASSLGGKSTDTQYF.